This T cell receptor beta chain emerged from a study of cytomegalovirus exposure and HLA in healthy donors. Study conclusions and caveats: Cytomegalovirus association was assigned to more than 150 TCR beta chains.

This clone has a handful of counts. Its antigen is not identified. Germline loops: CDR1 SEHNR, CDR2 FQNEAQ (reference sequence). V shed 5 bases and J 6 bases; nucleotides not matched to a gene: 10. This CDR3 is 16 amino acids long. The repertoire was sequenced with immunoSEQ multiplex PCR; TCRdb's copy has only in-frame clones and lacks some. The sample yields about 130,000 clones, more than 80% seen once. The donors belonged to the roughly 110-subject validation cohort, separate from the roughly 650-subject first cohort. Sequencing input: PBMCs. The chain combines TRBV7-9 with TRBJ1-6, with 7 bases lining up with TRBD1. The origin of this receptor is a woman aged 25-40 years in good health and CMV-seropositive. This CDR3 reads CASSRTGGDSNSPLHF. CDR3 coding DNA: TGTGCCAGCAGCCGGACCGGTGGGGACAGTAATTCACCCCTCCACTTT.